This TCR beta chain emerged from a study of control samples from healthy donors and cancer patients. Sequencing was performed with immunoSEQ multiplex PCR; in TCRdb, only in-frame clones are kept and a portion is missing. The sample records roughly 140,000 clones, roughly nine tenths being singletons. The V and J ends lost 4 bases and 5 bases, in that order; junction bases with no gene match: 6. The CDR3 totals 16 residues. Germline V gene lookup returns CDR1 KGHDR and CDR2 SFDVKD. The sample taken for sequencing was blood. The chain employs TRBV24-1 and TRBJ2-1, with 11 bases fitting TRBD2. The TCR was taken from a man between 25 and 39 years old in good health. The CDR3 nucleotides read TGTGCCACCAGTGACCCGACTAGCGGGATCCACAATGAGCAGTTCTTC. Protein: CATSDPTSGIHNEQFF.